The entry that follows covers one TCR beta chain sequence. In the original processing: From reference gene primer amplification, estimates of nucleated cell counts were derived. Profiled with immunoSEQ multiplex PCR; TCRdb holds only in-frame clones, not every one. Clonal size and the V and J genes are those of that table, whereas D and trimming came from the DNA. The sample has 60,000 or so clones, 70% to 90% seen once. The data originate from a study of blood T cell repertoires in COVID-19. In the study overall: Samples representing acute and convalescent COVID-19 were sourced from the United States, Italy and Spain.

The V segment lost 3 bases and the J segment 1 base; nucleotides outside the gene matches: 1. The CDR3 has 14 residues. Germline loops: CDR1 LNHDA, CDR2 SQIVND (reference sequence). The sequencing input was peripheral blood. V usage is TRBV19 and J usage is TRBJ1-1; 8 bases line up with TRBD1. This TCR was recovered from a human donor in a cohort sampled during active COVID-19. The CDR3 DNA sequence: TGTGCCAGTAGTATCCAGGGGGCGAACACTGAAGCTTTCTTT. It yields the protein CASSIQGANTEAFF. The full variable domain, its missing parts supplied by reference TRBV19 and TRBJ1-1, is DGGITQSPKYLFRKEGQNVTLSCEQNLNHDAMYWYRQDPGQGLRLIYYSQIVNDFQKGDIAEGYSVSREKKESFPLTVTSAQKNPTAFYLCASSIQGANTEAFFGQGTRLTVV.